This TCR beta chain came from a study of CD8+ T cells in alopecia areata. Indicated treatment: oral pan-JAK inhibitor, 5-10 mg twice daily. There are a few counts of this clone. Reverse transcribed after extraction, RNA yielded cDNA as the sequencing template. Only in-frame clones appear in the TCRdb table, and some are missing; sequencing was by immunoSEQ multiplex PCR. Of over 70,000 clones in the sample, approximately 64% were seen once. V was cut by 5 bases and J by 2 bases, with 16 bases left in between. Germline CDR1 and CDR2: PRHDT and FYEKMQ (reference sequence). This CDR3 is built from 16 residues.

This clonotype was obtained from a human donor with alopecia areata. The chain recombines TRBV13 with TRBJ2-4, with D perhaps matching TRBD1 or TRBD2 (6 bases each). Sample: CD8+ T cells sorted from blood, taken at week 24, from a patient treated with tofacitinib. CDR3: CASSHMEGETKNIQYF. CDR3 coding DNA: TGTGCCAGCAGCCACATGGAGGGGGAAACCAAAAACATTCAGTACTTC.